This TCR beta chain emerged from a study of identifying expanded T cells in peripheral blood. This clone was seen a single time. This table comes from immunoSEQ multiplex PCR, and its TCRdb copy is limited to in-frame clones, with some not included. Here the sample spans about 94,000 clones, approximately 86% being singletons. The germline V gene has CDR1 LNHDA and CDR2 SQIVND (reference sequence). The ends were cut back, 11 bases at V and 5 bases at J, with 9 bases in the middle. The CDR3 length is 10 residues. The sequence came from a person between 18 and 75 years old in good health. Sequenced sample: blood. This chain connects TRBV19 to TRBJ1-2; unclear D gene. The CDR3 here is CASGPYGYTF. CDR3 coding DNA: TGTGCCTCTGGCCCTTATGGCTACACCTTC.